These 23 T cell receptor beta chains were all obtained from the same sample, sequenced in a study of cytomegalovirus exposure and HLA in healthy donors. PCR involved 60 Vbeta and 13 Jbeta primers. Data came from immunoSEQ multiplex PCR; TCRdb stores just in-frame clones and leaves some out. The sample holds 70,000 or so clones, roughly 89% seen once. Sequencing used PBMCs. These receptors were collected from a woman aged 25 to 39 in good health and CMV-seronegative.

The J gene is TRBJ2-5, the V gene TRBV6-1; possibly TRBD2 for D (5 bases). The J call is uncertain, as TRBJ2-7 better fits the DNA end. CDR3 length: 15 residues. Germline CDR1 reads MNHNS; CDR2 reads SASEGT. CDR3 nucleotide sequence: TGTGCCAGCAGTGAAGGACCCGGGGAGAACTACGAGCAGTACTTC. It is translated as CASSEGPGENYEQYF.

This clone was recorded once. The J gene is TRBJ1-1, the V gene TRBV7-8; 7 bases fit TRBD1. The trim removed 2 bases at V and 3 bases at J, leaving 6 bases unmatched. The CDR3 has 15 residues. Germline V gene sequence: CDR1 SGHVS, CDR2 FQNEAQ. DNA for the CDR3: TGTGCCAGCAGCTTAATTGGGACAGCCCACACTGAAGCTTTCTTT. This encodes CASSLIGTAHTEAFF.

The chain links TRBV6-1 to TRBJ2-7; TRBD2 matches 12 bases. Trimming cost V 2 bases and J 5 bases; bases outside gene matches: 7. The CDR3 is 16 residues long. Looked up from germline, CDR1 is MNHNS and CDR2 is SASEGT. The CDR3 coding sequence is TGTGCCAGCAGTGAAATGTCGACTAGCGGGAGTAACGAGCAGTACTTC. Translated: CASSEMSTSGSNEQYF.

As DNA, the CDR3 is TGTGCCAGCAGCTTCGGGAGCTCCTACAATGAGCAGTTCTTC. Translated, it gives CASSFGSSYNEQFF. The chain couples TRBV14 to TRBJ2-1; weak D call: TRBD2 (6 bases). The germline V gene has CDR1 SGHDN and CDR2 FVKESK. The CDR3 covers 14 residues. V lost 5 bases and J lost 0, with 8 bases in between.

This chain links TRBV19 with TRBJ1-5, with D uncertain. V lost 6 bases and J 5 bases, leaving 20 bases between the germline ends. CDR1 and CDR2 from the germline V gene are LNHDA and SQIVND (reference sequence). The CDR3 is made up of 16 amino acids. CDR3 protein: CASRLSSEGGYQPQHF. Written as DNA, the CDR3 is TGTGCCAGTAGGCTTTCCTCCGAGGGAGGGTATCAGCCCCAGCATTTT.

This chain joins TRBV13 and TRBJ2-3, with 7 bases lining up with TRBD2. Trimming took 5 bases from V and 1 from J; bases not matched to a gene: 6. The CDR3 length is 15 residues. Germline loops: CDR1 PRHDT, CDR2 FYEKMQ (reference sequence). In nucleotides, the CDR3 is TGTGCCAGCAGCGAGGGAGGGTTGGGCACAGATACGCAGTATTTT. Residues: CASSEGGLGTDTQYF.

The rearrangement uses TRBV11-1 and TRBJ2-7; 11 bases line up with TRBD1. The CDR3 runs to 14 residues. CDR1 SGHAT and CDR2 FQDESV come from the germline V gene (reference sequence). J lost 9 bases, V lost 6 bases, and 10 bases had no gene match. Here the CDR3 DNA reads TGTGCCAGCAGTGCCCGGGACAGGGGGTTAGCGCAGTACTTC. It encodes CASSARDRGLAQYF.

The CDR3 spells CASSIGDSYNEQFF. CDR3 DNA sequence: TGTGCCAGTAGTATTGGGGACAGCTACAATGAGCAGTTCTTC. The chain employs TRBV19 and TRBJ2-1; 7 bases map to TRBD1. The V gene's germline CDR1 is LNHDA and CDR2 SQIVND (reference sequence). V gave up 3 bases and J gave up 3 bases; unmatched junction bases: 2. This CDR3 comprises 14 residues.

The rearrangement uses TRBV28 and TRBJ1-6; D may be TRBD1 (5 bases). Germline-derived CDR1 and CDR2 are MDHEN and SYDVKM. This CDR3 spans 14 amino acids. Trimming cost V 5 bases and J 7 bases, with 12 bases left between them. This CDR3 is CASSRGRSNSPLHF. CDR3 coding DNA: TGTGCCAGCAGTAGGGGAAGGTCGAATTCACCCCTCCACTTT.

The J gene is TRBJ2-7, the V gene TRBV28; 11 positions match TRBD2. CDR3 size: 15 residues. Germline V gives CDR1 MDHEN, CDR2 SYDVKM. J was trimmed by 0 bases and V by 7 bases; bases with no gene match: 5. CDR3 protein: CASTWTSGLSYEQYF. CDR3 DNA sequence: TGTGCCAGCACTTGGACTAGCGGGCTCTCCTACGAGCAGTACTTC.

The chain couples TRBV30 to TRBJ1-1; D is unclear. Trimming took 3 bases from V and 7 from J, leaving 18 bases between them. This CDR3 comprises 14 residues. Germline V gene sequence: CDR1 GTSNPN, CDR2 SVGIG (reference sequence). The CDR3 DNA is TGTGCCTGGAGCCCATCGACCTCAGGTGGTGAAGCTTTCTTT. Its translation: CAWSPSTSGGEAFF.

V usage is TRBV7-9 and J usage is TRBJ2-7; TRBD1 matches at 10 bases. The CDR3 is made up of 16 amino acids. The germline CDR1 and CDR2 sequences are SEHNR and FQNEAQ (reference sequence). Trimming cost V 1 base and J 5 bases; bases outside gene matches: 8. CDR3 bases: TGTGCCAGCAGCTTAGTGGAGGGGACAGGGGCCCACGAGCAGTACTTC. Translation gives CASSLVEGTGAHEQYF.

The genes are TRBV10-3 and TRBJ2-1; 9 nucleotides agree with TRBD2. CDR1 and CDR2 from the germline V gene are ENHRY and SYGVKD. The CDR3 is made up of 15 amino acids. With 9 bases clipped from V and 7 bases from J, the junction kept 13 bases outside the gene matches. CDR3 nucleotides: TGTGCCATGGGGTCAGTAGCGGGAGAGCTGAATGAGCAGTTCTTC. Its translation: CAMGSVAGELNEQFF.

V and J are TRBV25-1 and TRBJ2-5; 10 bases are a match to TRBD1. The J call is in doubt because the DNA end fits TRBJ2-7 better. This CDR3 comprises 15 residues. Germline lookup yields CDR1 MGHDK and CDR2 SYGVNS. CDR3 amino acids: CASSDGQGVLYEQYF. The CDR3 nucleotides are TGTGCCAGCAGTGATGGACAGGGGGTCCTCTACGAGCAGTACTTC.

V gene TRBV30 combines with J gene TRBJ2-1; 8 positions match TRBD1. Germline loops: CDR1 GTSNPN, CDR2 SVGIG (reference sequence). Trimming removed 2 bases from V and 6 bases from J; junction bases left unmatched: 6. This CDR3 comprises 14 residues. CDR3 loop: CAWSQGARSNEQFF. CDR3 nucleotides: TGTGCCTGGAGTCAGGGGGCGAGGAGCAATGAGCAGTTCTTC.

The J gene is TRBJ2-2, the V gene TRBV29-1; 12 bases fit TRBD1. Germline CDR1 reads SQVTM; CDR2 reads ANQGSEA. V lost 7 bases to trimming and J lost 6 bases; unmatched junction nucleotides: 6. This CDR3 has 14 amino acids. The CDR3 spells CSGLGTGGPGELFF. As DNA, the CDR3 is TGCAGCGGCCTCGGGACAGGGGGCCCCGGGGAGCTGTTTTTT.

The chain is built from TRBV19 and TRBJ2-6; D possibly corresponds to TRBD1 (5 bases). V lost 6 bases, J lost 2 bases, and 11 bases lay in between. The CDR3 is made up of 15 amino acids. Germline CDR1 reads LNHDA; CDR2 reads SQIVND (reference sequence). The CDR3 region has the DNA TGTGCCAGTAGCCCAGGGTTTACTGGGGCCAACGTCCTGACTTTC. Amino acids: CASSPGFTGANVLTF.

Concerning this clone: The same CDR3 is also encoded by other DNA sequences in this sample. The chain combines TRBV7-2 with TRBJ2-7; D is possibly TRBD2 (6 bases). This CDR3 is 15 amino acids long. Germline values: CDR1 SGHTA, CDR2 FQGNSA. V gave up 1 base and J gave up 3 bases, with 13 bases separating them. The CDR3 nucleotides are TGTGCCAGCAGCTTAGGGGGAGGAAATAGCTACGAGCAGTACTTC. Protein: CASSLGGGNSYEQYF.

The CDR3 nucleotides are TGTGCCAGCAGCTTAGTTTATCCGGGGGGCCGGGGCTACACCTTC. As protein: CASSLVYPGGRGYTF. The V gene is TRBV11-1, the J gene TRBJ1-2; D possibly corresponds to TRBD1 (6 bases). The V gene's germline CDR1 is SGHAT and CDR2 FQDESV (reference sequence). This CDR3 region has 15 residues. Between the trimmed V and J ends, which lost 1 base and 8 bases, there was a span of 17 bases.

The chain carries TRBV6-1 and TRBJ2-5; a possible D gene is TRBD2 (6 bases). Germline CDR1 is MNHNS and CDR2 is SASEGT. This CDR3 comprises 14 residues. Trimming stripped 7 bases from V and 2 bases from J, with 14 bases between. CDR3 loop: CASTKRAEQETQYF. For the CDR3, the DNA is TGTGCCAGCACTAAGCGGGCCGAACAAGAGACCCAGTACTTC.

The chain is built from TRBV25-1 and TRBJ2-3, with a possible D match to TRBD1 (6 bases). The V gene's germline CDR1 is MGHDK and CDR2 SYGVNS. The CDR3 has 16 residues. V dropped 1 base and J dropped 0 bases, with 11 bases sitting between them. The CDR3 spells CASSEFGQSSTDTQYF. The CDR3 DNA reads as TGTGCCAGCAGTGAATTTGGACAGTCTAGCACAGATACGCAGTATTTT.

The chain carries TRBV5-1 and TRBJ1-3, with D unclear. The germline CDR1 and CDR2 sequences are SGHRS and YFSETQ. CDR3 length equals 14 residues. Deletions cut 0 bases from V and 2 bases from J, with 6 bases between. This CDR3 reads CASSLDRAGNTIYF. The CDR3 DNA reads as TGCGCCAGCAGCTTGGACAGAGCTGGAAACACCATATATTTT.

V is TRBV4-2 and J is TRBJ2-5, with D maybe TRBD1 (8 bases). Matching the DNA end better, TRBJ2-7 makes the J call doubtful. The CDR3 length is 15 residues. Looked up from germline, CDR1 is LGHNA and CDR2 is YNFKEQ. CDR3 sequence reads: CASRGQTGEGYEQYF. CDR3 DNA sequence: TGTGCCAGCAGAGGGCAGACAGGGGAGGGATACGAGCAGTACTTC.